A single sample is the source of the 10 T cell receptor beta chains below, sequenced in a study of T cell responses to AZD1222 COVID-19 vaccine. Only in-frame clones appear in the TCRdb table, and some are missing; sequencing was by immunoSEQ multiplex PCR. The sample carries roughly 150,000 clones, 80% to 90% recorded once. Sequencing was performed on peripheral blood, taken 28 days after the second AZD1222 dose. These receptors were taken from an adult who received the AZD1222 COVID-19 vaccine.

The chain is built from TRBV19 and TRBJ2-1; D not resolved. The CDR3 sequence is 12 residues long. The V gene's germline CDR1 is LNHDA and CDR2 SQIVND (reference sequence). V was trimmed by 1 base and J by 7 bases, leaving 5 bases between them. Written as DNA, the CDR3 is TGTGCCAGTAGTATAGTGGAGAATGAGCAGTTCTTC. Protein sequence: CASSIVENEQFF. Full variable domain (outside the CDR3, taken from reference TRBV19 and TRBJ2-1): DGGITQSPKYLFRKEGQNVTLSCEQNLNHDAMYWYRQDPGQGLRLIYYSQIVNDFQKGDIAEGYSVSREKKESFPLTVTSAQKNPTAFYLCASSIVENEQFFGPGTRLTVL.

The chain recombines TRBV2 with TRBJ1-5; D unclear. The CDR3 is made up of 13 amino acids. Germline V gene lookup returns CDR1 SNHLY and CDR2 FYNNEI. V lost 8 bases and J 4 bases, leaving 12 bases between the germline ends. The DNA for the CDR3 is TGTGCCAGCGGAGGTGATTCTAATCAGCCCCAGCATTTT. Residues: CASGGDSNQPQHF.

The genes are TRBV10-2 and TRBJ2-3; the D gene is possibly TRBD2 (5 bases). This CDR3 contains 14 residues. V lost 3 bases to trimming and J lost 2 bases, with 9 bases between them. CDR1 and CDR2 (germline): WSHSY, SAAADI. The CDR3 protein is CASSDGGSTDTQYF. The CDR3 DNA reads TGCGCCAGCAGTGATGGCGGGTCCACAGATACGCAGTATTTT.

The V and J genes are TRBV19 and TRBJ1-5; TRBD1 agrees at 7 bases. Germline V gives CDR1 LNHDA, CDR2 SQIVND (reference sequence). The CDR3 is made up of 17 amino acids. J gave up 3 bases and V 0 bases, and 8 bases lay outside the gene matches. The CDR3 DNA sequence: TGTGCCAGTAGTATAGACCCGACAGGGCTCCCCAATCAGCCCCAGCATTTT. Translated: CASSIDPTGLPNQPQHF.

J is TRBJ2-1 and V is TRBV7-2, with 12 positions matching TRBD2. V was pared by 5 bases and J by 2 bases, with 7 bases of the junction left unmatched. In germline, CDR1 is SGHTA, CDR2 FQGNSA. This CDR3 is built from 17 residues. The chain's CDR3 is CASSVWTSGKAYNEQFF. The CDR3 nucleotides read TGTGCCAGCAGCGTGTGGACTAGCGGGAAAGCCTACAATGAGCAGTTCTTC.

This chain uses TRBV12-3 or TRBV12-4 with TRBJ1-5; 7 bases line up with TRBD1. The CDR3 spans 13 residues. The junction had 6 bases not matched to a gene; V was cut back by 6 bases and J by 7 bases. CDR3 protein: CASSTGARQPQHF. The CDR3 region has the DNA TGTGCCAGCAGCACAGGGGCAAGGCAGCCCCAGCATTTT.

The rearrangement joins TRBV18 to TRBJ2-7; TRBD2 agrees at 11 bases. The V gene end was trimmed by 4 bases and the J gene end by 3 bases; junction bases not matched to a gene: 2. CDR1 is KGHSH, CDR2 LQKENI, per germline. The CDR3 sequence is 14 residues long. The CDR3 DNA is TGTGCCAGCTCACTAGGACTAGCGGGCTACGAGCAGTACTTC. Translation gives CASSLGLAGYEQYF.

This clone was counted between two and nine times. The rearrangement joins TRBV24-1 to TRBJ1-5; D gene ambiguous. Germline assignment: CDR1 KGHDR and CDR2 SFDVKD. Trimming left V 5 bases short and J 3 bases short, with 16 bases between. This CDR3 has 16 amino acids. The CDR3 DNA follows: TGTGCCACCAGTGCTAGTAGCAAGGCGGACAATCAGCCCCAGCATTTT. This encodes CATSASSKADNQPQHF.

This clone was observed a single time. The genes are TRBV3-1 (or the pseudogene TRBV3-2) and TRBJ2-7; no firm D call. Germline V CDR1 and CDR2: LGHDT, YNNKEL (reference sequence). The V end lost 3 bases, the J end lost 3 bases, and 9 bases lay between the germline ends. CDR3 length: 13 residues. The CDR3 loop is CASSHGSGYEQYF. CDR3 in DNA: TGTGCCAGCAGCCATGGTAGTGGCTACGAGCAGTACTTC.

CDR3 coding DNA: TGTGCCAGCAGCGCGCGGTTGGGTAATGAAAAACTGTTTTTT. It specifies CASSARLGNEKLFF. The J gene is TRBJ1-4, the V gene TRBV7-9, with D uncertain. Germline values: CDR1 SEHNR, CDR2 FQNEAQ (reference sequence). The CDR3 contains 14 residues. V lost 5 bases to trimming and J lost 4 bases, with 11 bases between them.